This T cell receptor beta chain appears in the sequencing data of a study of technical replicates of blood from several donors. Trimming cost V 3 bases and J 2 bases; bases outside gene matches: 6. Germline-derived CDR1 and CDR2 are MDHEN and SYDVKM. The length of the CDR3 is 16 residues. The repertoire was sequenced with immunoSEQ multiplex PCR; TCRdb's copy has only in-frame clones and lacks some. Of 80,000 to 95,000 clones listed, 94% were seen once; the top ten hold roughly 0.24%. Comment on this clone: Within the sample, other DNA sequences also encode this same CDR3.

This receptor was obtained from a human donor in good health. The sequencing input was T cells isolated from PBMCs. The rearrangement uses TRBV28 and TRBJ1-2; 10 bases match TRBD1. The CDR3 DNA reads TGTGCCAGCAGTTTGCCCTCGGACAGGGGGAACTATGGCTACACCTTC. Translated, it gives CASSLPSDRGNYGYTF.